These 21 T cell receptor beta chains were sequenced from one sample in a study of human T cells and chemical hapten exposure. TCRdb redid the calling of the RACE reads with MiXCR, one entry per CDR3 protein. The table shows about 80,000 distinct CDR3 sequences, with 14% occurring only once. As to time point: pre-sensitization, week 0. Treatment noted: therapeutic diphenylcyclopropenone sensitization with weekly scalp DPC. Here the sequenced sample was whole blood, taken in connection with sensitization to the hapten diphenylcyclopropenone (DPC). The receptor set was obtained from a woman aged 45 to 65 with alopecia areata. Some clones in this sample may be carry-over from other donors' samples.

In its sample, this clonotype was seen a few times. CDR3 nucleotides: TGTGCCAGCTCAGCGGGACTATCGATCACATACGAGCAGTACTTC. The encoded protein is CASSAGLSITYEQYF. This sequence joins TRBV18 and TRBJ2-7, with 7 bases aligning to TRBD2. The CDR3 sequence is 15 residues long. V lost 5 bases to trimming and J lost 4 bases; unmatched junction nucleotides: 11. From germline, CDR1 is KGHSH and CDR2 LQKENI.

This rearrangement joins TRBV29-1 to TRBJ2-5, with 7 positions matching TRBD1. The CDR3 contains 13 residues. V lost 7 bases and J lost 4; bases outside the gene matches: 9. The germline V gene has CDR1 SQVTM and CDR2 ANQGSEA. As DNA, the CDR3 is TGCAGCGCGGATGAGGGGGCTGGAGAGACCCAGTACTTC. Translated: CSADEGAGETQYF. Combining the CDR3 with reference TRBV29-1 and TRBJ2-5 gives the whole variable domain SAVISQKPSRDICQRGTSLTIQCQVDSQVTMMFWYRQQPGQSLTLIATANQGSEATYESGFVIDKFPISRPNLTFSTLTVSNMSPEDSSIYLCSADEGAGETQYFGPGTRLLVL.

The sample holds a few counts of this clonotype. The chain joins TRBV19 to TRBJ2-2, with D tentatively TRBD1 (6 bases). This CDR3 region has 12 residues. Trimming shortened V by 9 bases and J by 6 bases, and 11 bases separated the two germline ends. The germline V gene encodes CDR1 LNHDA and CDR2 SQIVND (reference sequence). This CDR3 reads CASQGRPGELFF. The CDR3, as DNA: TGTGCCAGCCAGGGGCGCCCCGGGGAGCTGTTTTTT. The full variable domain, with the rest looked up from reference TRBV19 and TRBJ2-2, is DGGITQSPKYLFRKEGQNVTLSCEQNLNHDAMYWYRQDPGQGLRLIYYSQIVNDFQKGDIAEGYSVSREKKESFPLTVTSAQKNPTAFYLCASQGRPGELFFGEGSRLTVL.

V gene TRBV10-2 combines with J gene TRBJ2-2; TRBD2 matches at 10 bases. The junction had 8 bases not matched to a gene; V was cut back by 7 bases and J by 9 bases. This CDR3 has 14 residues. Germline V CDR1 and CDR2: WSHSY, SAAADI. The CDR3 here is CASTLAGAPRELFF. The DNA for the CDR3 is TGCGCCAGCACTCTAGCGGGAGCCCCCCGGGAGCTGTTTTTT.

This clonotype came up a few times. The chain carries TRBV18 and TRBJ1-6; 9 bases are a match to TRBD1. Germline V gene sequence: CDR1 KGHSH, CDR2 LQKENI. The CDR3 extends over 15 amino acids. J was trimmed by 8 bases and V by 3 bases; bases with no gene match: 5. In DNA, the CDR3 is TGTGCCAGCTCACCGACAGGGGGTATGGATTCACCCCTCCACTTT. This codes for CASSPTGGMDSPLHF. Using reference TRBV18 and TRBJ1-6 for the parts outside the CDR3, the full variable domain is NAGVMQNPRHLVRRRGQEARLRCSPMKGHSHVYWYRQLPEEGLKFMVYLQKENIIDESGMPKERFSAEFPKEGPSILRIQQVVRGDSAAYFCASSPTGGMDSPLHFGNGTRLTVT.

V and J are TRBV21-1 and TRBJ2-1; TRBD2, the D gene given by the table, was not confirmed from the DNA. TRBV21-1 is a listed pseudogene. This CDR3 contains 12 residues. CDR3 loop: CASSAGPYEQFF. CDR3 DNA: TGTGCCAGCAGCGCCGGCCCATATGAGCAGTTCTTC.

This clonotype occurred a few times. The chain has TRBV20-1 and TRBJ2-7; 10 positions match TRBD1. Trimming at V came to 3 bases and at J to 2 bases, leaving 4 bases not matched to a gene. The CDR3 extends over 14 amino acids. Germline assignment: CDR1 DFQATT and CDR2 SNEGSKA (reference sequence). CDR3 region: CSARVGQGAYEQYF. CDR3 coding DNA: TGCAGTGCTAGGGTAGGACAGGGGGCCTACGAGCAGTACTTC.

The rearrangement joins TRBV7-2 to TRBJ1-5; D possibly corresponds to TRBD1 (5 bases). Germline V gene data show CDR1 as SGHTA and CDR2 as FQGNSA. The CDR3 runs to 16 residues. V lost 5 bases to trimming and J lost 3 bases, with 17 bases between them. The CDR3 coding sequence is TGTGCCAGCAGCAGCACCGGGACGGTAGACAATCAGCCCCAGCATTTT. Encoded protein: CASSSTGTVDNQPQHF.

Only a few counts were recorded for this clonotype. The rearrangement links TRBV18 to TRBJ1-1, with D maybe TRBD1 (6 bases). Per the germline V gene, CDR1 is KGHSH and CDR2 is LQKENI. This CDR3 has 16 residues. The V gene lost 0 bases and the J gene lost 5 bases, with 16 bases spanning the gap. CDR3 protein: CASSPPISGGGTEAFF. The DNA of the CDR3 is TGTGCCAGCTCACCACCTATCAGTGGAGGGGGAACTGAAGCTTTCTTT.

This clonotype was observed a handful of times. The V call is TRBV10-2, the J call TRBJ1-1, with a weak D call TRBD1 (5 bases). The CDR3 sequence is 16 residues long. Germline V gene data show CDR1 as WSHSY and CDR2 as SAAADI. V was cut by 3 bases and J by 3 bases, with 17 bases left in between. CDR3 DNA: TGCGCCAGCAGTGATCCGGTTAGGTGGGGGGACACTGAAGCTTTCTTT. It translates to CASSDPVRWGDTEAFF.

This clonotype has just a few counts. This chain uses TRBV12-3 or TRBV12-4 with TRBJ1-1, with D hard to call. CDR3 length: 12 residues. Between the trimmed V and J ends, which lost 1 base and 7 bases, there was a span of 7 bases. CDR3 coding DNA: TGTGCCAGCAGTTTAGTTCAGGTTGAAGCTTTCTTT. Translation gives CASSLVQVEAFF.

This clonotype was counted ten times or more. The rearrangement links TRBV20-1 to TRBJ2-1; either TRBD1 or TRBD2 may supply D (6 bases each). This CDR3 is built from 15 residues. Germline CDR1 and CDR2: DFQATT and SNEGSKA (reference sequence). V was trimmed by 2 bases and J by 7 bases, leaving 18 bases between them. In DNA form, the CDR3 reads TGCAGTGCTAGACCCTATAGGGGGGCGCTTAATGAGCAGTTCTTC. Translated: CSARPYRGALNEQFF.

This clonotype was counted between two and nine times. The V gene is TRBV9, the J gene TRBJ1-1; D gene uncertain. The CDR3 is 13 amino acids. Germline CDR1 reads SGDLS; CDR2 reads YYNGEE. V was shortened by 0 bases and J by 4 bases, with 7 bases between the two germline ends. The CDR3 sequence: CASSVEAGTEAFF. The CDR3 coding sequence is TGTGCCAGCAGCGTAGAGGCAGGCACTGAAGCTTTCTTT.

This clonotype has more than one count but fewer than ten. The chain uses TRBV27 and TRBJ2-3; D is uncertain. Germline V gene lookup returns CDR1 MNHEY and CDR2 SMNVEV (reference sequence). V lost 3 bases to trimming and J lost 4 bases, with 5 bases between them. This CDR3 comprises 12 residues. This chain's CDR3 is CASSFGSDTQYF. The CDR3, as DNA: TGTGCCAGCAGTTTTGGTTCAGATACGCAGTATTTT.

Concerning this clonotype itself: A much larger clone sits a single nucleotide away, making a read error possible. This chain links TRBV20-1 with TRBJ1-1, with D unresolved. There are 10 residues in the CDR3. Trimming took off 3 bases at V and 4 bases at J, with 3 bases between the two ends. Germline V gene data show CDR1 as DFQATT and CDR2 as SNEGSKA (reference sequence). In DNA, the CDR3 is TGCAGTGCTAGCATCACTGAAGCTTTCTTT. It translates to CSASITEAFF.

V and J are TRBV18 and TRBJ1-2; tentatively, D is TRBD1 (6 bases). Germline V gives CDR1 KGHSH, CDR2 LQKENI. The V end lost 3 bases, the J end lost 0 bases, and 29 bases lay between the germline ends. The CDR3 totals 21 residues. The CDR3 here is CASSPPFRTGRNTPSNYGYTF. DNA for the CDR3: TGTGCCAGCTCACCTCCCTTCCGAACAGGGCGTAATACGCCCTCTAACTATGGCTACACCTTC.

This chain joins TRBV27 and TRBJ2-7; TRBD2 is a possible D gene (5 bases). V was clipped by 5 bases and J by 3 bases, with 17 bases between them. The CDR3 covers 15 residues. The germline CDR1 and CDR2 sequences are MNHEY and SMNVEV (reference sequence). For the CDR3, the DNA is TGTGCCAGCAGTCCCCAGACGGGGAATTACTACGAGCAGTACTTC. Its protein product is CASSPQTGNYYEQYF.

This clonotype was counted only a few times. The rearrangement uses TRBV13 and TRBJ2-7, with unresolved D. V gave up 1 base and J gave up 2 bases, with 12 bases separating them. The germline CDR1 and CDR2 sequences are PRHDT and FYEKMQ (reference sequence). CDR3 length: 15 amino acids. CDR3 amino acids: CASSLEGRPPYEQYF. The CDR3 coding sequence is TGTGCCAGCAGCTTAGAAGGCCGACCACCCTACGAGCAGTACTTC.

The chain employs TRBV16 and TRBJ1-3; D not resolved. This CDR3 has 14 amino acids. Trimming left V 2 bases short and J 3 bases short, with 8 bases between. Germline-derived CDR1 and CDR2 are KGHSY and FQNENV. The CDR3 nucleotides read TGTGCCAGCAGCCAAGATGGGTTTGGAAACACCATATATTTT. This encodes CASSQDGFGNTIYF.

This clonotype was recorded many times. The chain links TRBV29-1 to TRBJ1-5, with 10 bases aligning to TRBD1. V was clipped by 7 bases and J by 4 bases; unmatched bases: 4. CDR1 is SQVTM, CDR2 ANQGSEA, per germline. The CDR3 has 13 residues. CDR3 sequence (DNA): TGCAGCGGCGGACAGGGGGGAAATCAGCCCCAGCATTTT. It encodes CSGGQGGNQPQHF.

The chain has TRBV12-3 or TRBV12-4 and TRBJ2-7; 14 nucleotides line up with TRBD2. V trimming: 5 bases; J trimming: 3 bases; junction bases outside the gene matches: 6. The length of the CDR3 is 16 residues. The CDR3 region is CASSPLTSGRGYEQYF. The CDR3 bases are TGTGCCAGCAGTCCCCTGACTAGCGGGAGGGGCTACGAGCAGTACTTC.